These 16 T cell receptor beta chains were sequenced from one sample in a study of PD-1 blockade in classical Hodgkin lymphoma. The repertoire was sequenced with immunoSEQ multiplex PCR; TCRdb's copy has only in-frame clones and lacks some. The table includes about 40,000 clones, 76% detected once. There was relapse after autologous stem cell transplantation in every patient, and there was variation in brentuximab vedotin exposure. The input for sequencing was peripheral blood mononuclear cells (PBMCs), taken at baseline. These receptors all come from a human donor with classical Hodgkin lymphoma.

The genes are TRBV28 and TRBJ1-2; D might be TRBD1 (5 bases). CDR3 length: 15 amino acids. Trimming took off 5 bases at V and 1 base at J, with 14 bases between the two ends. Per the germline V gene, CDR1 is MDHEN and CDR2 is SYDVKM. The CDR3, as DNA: TGTGCCAGCAGTCCGGGGCCCTCTAATAACTATGGCTACACCTTC. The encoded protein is CASSPGPSNNYGYTF.

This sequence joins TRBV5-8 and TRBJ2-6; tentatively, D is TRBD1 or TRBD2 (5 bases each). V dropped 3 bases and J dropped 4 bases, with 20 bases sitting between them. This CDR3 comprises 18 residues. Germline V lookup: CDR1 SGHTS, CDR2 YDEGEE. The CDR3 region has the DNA TGTGCCAGCAGCTCCGGGGCTACCTGGTTATCCGGGGCCAACGTCCTGACTTTC. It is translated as CASSSGATWLSGANVLTF.

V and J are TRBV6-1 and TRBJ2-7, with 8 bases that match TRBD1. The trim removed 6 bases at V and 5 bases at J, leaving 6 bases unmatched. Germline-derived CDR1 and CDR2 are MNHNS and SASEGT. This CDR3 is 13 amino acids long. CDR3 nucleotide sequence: TGTGCCAGCAGAAAACAGGGGGGTGACGAGCAGTACTTC. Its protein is CASRKQGGDEQYF.

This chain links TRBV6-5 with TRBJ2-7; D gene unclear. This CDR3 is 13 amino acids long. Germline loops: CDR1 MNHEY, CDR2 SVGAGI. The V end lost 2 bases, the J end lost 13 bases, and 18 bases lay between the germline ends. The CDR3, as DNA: TGTGCCAGCAGTTACGGTCGACATGGGGTAAACTACTTC. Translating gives CASSYGRHGVNYF.

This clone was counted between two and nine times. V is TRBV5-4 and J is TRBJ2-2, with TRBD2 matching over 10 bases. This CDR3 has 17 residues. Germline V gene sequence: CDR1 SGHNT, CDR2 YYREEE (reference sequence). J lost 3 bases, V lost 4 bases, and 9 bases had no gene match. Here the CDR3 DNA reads TGTGCCAGCAGCACCTCGCTAGCGGGAGTTGACACCGGGGAGCTGTTTTTT. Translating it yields CASSTSLAGVDTGELFF.

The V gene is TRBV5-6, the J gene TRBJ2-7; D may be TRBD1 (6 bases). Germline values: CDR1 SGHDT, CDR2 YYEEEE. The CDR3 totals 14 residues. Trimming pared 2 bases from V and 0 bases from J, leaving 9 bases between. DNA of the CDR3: TGTGCCAGCAGCTTTGTAGGGGGCTCCTACGAGCAGTACTTC. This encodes CASSFVGGSYEQYF.

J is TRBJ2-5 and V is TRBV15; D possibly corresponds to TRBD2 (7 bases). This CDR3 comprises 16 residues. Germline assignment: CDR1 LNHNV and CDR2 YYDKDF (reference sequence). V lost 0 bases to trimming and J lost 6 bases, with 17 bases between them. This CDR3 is CATSRDLLGGAQTQYF. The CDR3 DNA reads TGTGCCACCAGCAGAGACCTACTTGGGGGGGCCCAGACCCAGTACTTC.

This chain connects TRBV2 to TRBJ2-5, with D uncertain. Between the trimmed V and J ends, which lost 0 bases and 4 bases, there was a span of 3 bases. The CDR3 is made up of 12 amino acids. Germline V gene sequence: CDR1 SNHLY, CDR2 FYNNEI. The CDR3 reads CASSEAAETQYF. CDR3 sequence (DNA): TGTGCCAGCAGTGAAGCGGCAGAGACCCAGTACTTC.

CDR3 coding DNA: TGCAGCGTTGCGGGACAGGCGGGGCAGCCCCAGCATTTT. Amino acids: CSVAGQAGQPQHF. The chain has TRBV29-1 and TRBJ1-5, with 8 bases fitting TRBD1. CDR3 length equals 13 residues. The ends lost 4 bases at V and 7 bases at J; junction bases unmatched: 6. Germline V gene lookup returns CDR1 SQVTM and CDR2 ANQGSEA.

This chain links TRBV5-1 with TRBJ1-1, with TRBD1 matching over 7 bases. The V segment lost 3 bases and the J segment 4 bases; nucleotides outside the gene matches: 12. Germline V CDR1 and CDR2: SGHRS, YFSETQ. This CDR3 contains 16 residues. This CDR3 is CASSSQAGGLSTEAFF. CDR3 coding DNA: TGCGCCAGCAGCTCGCAAGCAGGGGGACTGAGCACTGAAGCTTTCTTT. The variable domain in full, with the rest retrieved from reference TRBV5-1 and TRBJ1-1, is KAGVTQTPRYLIKTRGQQVTLSCSPISGHRSVSWYQQTPGQGLQFLFEYFSETQRNKGNFPGRFSGRQFSNSRSEMNVSTLELGDSALYLCASSSQAGGLSTEAFFGQGTRLTVV.

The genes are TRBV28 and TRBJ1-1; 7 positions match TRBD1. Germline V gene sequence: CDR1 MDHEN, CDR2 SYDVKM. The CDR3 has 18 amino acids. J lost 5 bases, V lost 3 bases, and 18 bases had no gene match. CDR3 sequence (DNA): TGTGCCAGCAGTTTGGGAGTAGACAGGGACCTCCGAGGGACTGAAGCTTTCTTT. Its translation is CASSLGVDRDLRGTEAFF.

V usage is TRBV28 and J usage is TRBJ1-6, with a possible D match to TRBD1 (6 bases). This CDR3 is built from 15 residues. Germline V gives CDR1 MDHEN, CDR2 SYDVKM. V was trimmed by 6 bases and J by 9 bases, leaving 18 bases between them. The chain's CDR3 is CASRASGTTRSPLHF. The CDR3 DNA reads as TGTGCCAGCAGAGCCTCCGGGACAACGCGTTCACCCCTCCACTTT.

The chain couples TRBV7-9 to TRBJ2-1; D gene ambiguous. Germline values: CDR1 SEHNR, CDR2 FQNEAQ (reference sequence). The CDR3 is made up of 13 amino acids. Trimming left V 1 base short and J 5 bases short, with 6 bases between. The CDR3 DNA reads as TGTGCCAGCAGCTTAGTAGGCGACAATGAGCAGTTCTTC. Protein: CASSLVGDNEQFF.

The CDR3 sequence: CASSFRDGDIQYF. Here the CDR3 DNA reads TGTGCCAGCAGTTTCCGGGATGGAGACATTCAGTACTTC. This sequence joins TRBV27 and TRBJ2-4; a possible D gene is TRBD2 (5 bases). The CDR3 covers 13 residues. Germline values: CDR1 MNHEY, CDR2 SMNVEV (reference sequence). V was clipped by 3 bases and J by 8 bases, with 11 bases between them.

The CDR3 loop is CASNTWGGANYEQYF. CDR3 DNA: TGTGCCAGCAATACATGGGGGGGGGCGAACTACGAGCAGTACTTC. The chain recombines TRBV28 with TRBJ2-7; perhaps TRBD2 as D (7 bases). This CDR3 comprises 15 residues. CDR1 MDHEN and CDR2 SYDVKM come from the germline V gene. V lost 7 bases and J 3 bases, leaving 19 bases between the germline ends.

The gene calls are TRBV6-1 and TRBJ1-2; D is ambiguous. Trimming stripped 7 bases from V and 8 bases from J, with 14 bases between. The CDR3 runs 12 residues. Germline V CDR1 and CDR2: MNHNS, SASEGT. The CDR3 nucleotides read TGTGCCAGCACCTGGGGAAAAGAAGGCTACACCTTC. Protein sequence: CASTWGKEGYTF.